Described below is a single TCR beta chain sequence and its context. Antigen: not known. The sample originates from a study of shared clonotypes between healthy human individuals. At the level of the study: Each donor had three CD4 naive, three CD4 memory, two CD8 naive and one CD8 memory plate. Study-wide points: Non-shared clonotypes had lower generation probabilities than clonotypes shared by all four sorted-subset donors. Naive subsets tended to show greater estimated richness than memory subsets. Large sequencing depth failed to make sorted-subset sequencing complete, rarefaction showed.

V was cut by 1 base and J by 5 bases, with 20 bases left in between. CDR3 length: 17 residues. The germline V gene encodes CDR1 SGHVS and CDR2 FNYEAQ. Some clones are missing from TCRdb's copy, which holds only in-frame ones; the method was immunoSEQ multiplex PCR. The repertoire holds 600,000 to 700,000 clones, with 73% as singletons. The sample was memory CD4+ T cells sorted from blood. The subset: CD45RA-negative fraction. This TCR came from a woman between 25 and 40 years old in good health. This rearrangement joins TRBV7-6 to TRBJ2-5, with D perhaps assigned TRBD1 or TRBD2 (6 bases each). CDR3 nucleotides: TGTGCCAGCAGCTTAGGGTTTTTGACAGGCAGCGGGGAGACCCAGTACTTC. Encoded protein: CASSLGFLTGSGETQYF.